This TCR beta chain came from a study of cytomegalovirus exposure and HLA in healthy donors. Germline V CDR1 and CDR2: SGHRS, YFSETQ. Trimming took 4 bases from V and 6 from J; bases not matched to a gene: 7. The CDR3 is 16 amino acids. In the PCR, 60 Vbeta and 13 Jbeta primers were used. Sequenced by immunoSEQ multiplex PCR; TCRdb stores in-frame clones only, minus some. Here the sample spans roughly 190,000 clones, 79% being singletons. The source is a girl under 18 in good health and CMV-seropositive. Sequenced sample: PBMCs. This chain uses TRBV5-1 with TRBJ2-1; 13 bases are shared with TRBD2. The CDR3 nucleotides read TGCGCCAGCAGCCAGGGACTAGCGGGGACCTTCAATGAGCAGTTCTTC. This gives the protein CASSQGLAGTFNEQFF.